This T cell receptor (beta chain) was captured in a study of cytomegalovirus exposure and HLA in healthy donors. General study results and limits: In vitro work confirmed that a few CMV-associated chains recognize CMV antigens. TCR beta chain V- and J-gene trimming was linked, in a later analysis, to a missense variant in DCLRE1C. Sequencing depth across donors, presence/absence analyses assumed, was roughly uniform.

CDR3 length: 13 residues. Germline V gives CDR1 MRHNA, CDR2 SNTAGT. Trimming took 0 bases from V and 7 from J, leaving 9 bases between them. Primers for the PCR totalled 60 Vbeta and 13 Jbeta. Sequencing was performed with immunoSEQ multiplex PCR; in TCRdb, only in-frame clones are kept and a portion is missing. The sample contains some 240,000 clones, about 90% of which appear only once. A note on this clone: As yet, its antigen is unknown.

The rearrangement links TRBV6-4 to TRBJ1-2; tentative D call: TRBD1 (5 bases). The receptor was derived from a girl aged 2 to 10 in good health and CMV-seronegative. Sequencing was performed on PBMCs. CDR3 coding DNA: TGTGCCAGCAGTGACTCGGGGGGTCGTGGCTACACCTTC. Amino acids: CASSDSGGRGYTF.